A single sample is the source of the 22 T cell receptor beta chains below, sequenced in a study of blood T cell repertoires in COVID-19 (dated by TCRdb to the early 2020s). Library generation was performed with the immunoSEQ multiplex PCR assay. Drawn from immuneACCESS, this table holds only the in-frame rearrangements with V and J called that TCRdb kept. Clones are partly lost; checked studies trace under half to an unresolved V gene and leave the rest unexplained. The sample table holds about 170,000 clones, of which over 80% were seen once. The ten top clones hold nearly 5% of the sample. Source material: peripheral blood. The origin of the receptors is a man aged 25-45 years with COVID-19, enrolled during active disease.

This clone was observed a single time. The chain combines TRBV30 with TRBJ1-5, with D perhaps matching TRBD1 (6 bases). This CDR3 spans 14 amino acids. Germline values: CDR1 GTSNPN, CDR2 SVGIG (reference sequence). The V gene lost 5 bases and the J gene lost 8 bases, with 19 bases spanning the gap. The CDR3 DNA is TGTGCCTGGGGGGACGGGACACTCGACGAGCCCCAGCATTTT. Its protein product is CAWGDGTLDEPQHF.

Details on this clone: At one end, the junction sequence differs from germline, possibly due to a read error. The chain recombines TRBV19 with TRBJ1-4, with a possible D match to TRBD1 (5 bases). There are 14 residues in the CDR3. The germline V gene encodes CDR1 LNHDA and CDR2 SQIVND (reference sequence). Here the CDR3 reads CVSSIAGHNEKLFF. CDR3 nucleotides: TGTGTCAGTAGTATCGCGGGGCATAATGAAAAACTGTTTTTT.

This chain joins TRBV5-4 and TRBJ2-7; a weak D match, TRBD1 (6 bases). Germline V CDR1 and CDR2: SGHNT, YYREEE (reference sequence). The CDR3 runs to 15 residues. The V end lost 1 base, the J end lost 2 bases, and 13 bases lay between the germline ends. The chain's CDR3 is CASSLSNQGPYEQYF. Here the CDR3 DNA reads TGTGCCAGCAGCTTGTCCAATCAGGGGCCCTACGAGCAGTACTTC.

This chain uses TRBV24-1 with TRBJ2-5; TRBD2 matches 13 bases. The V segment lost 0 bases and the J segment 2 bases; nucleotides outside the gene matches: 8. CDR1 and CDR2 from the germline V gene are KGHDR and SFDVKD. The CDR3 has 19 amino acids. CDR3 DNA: TGTGCCACCAGTGATTTGCCGGGACTAGCGGGAAAGGGACAAGAGACCCAGTACTTC. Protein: CATSDLPGLAGKGQETQYF.

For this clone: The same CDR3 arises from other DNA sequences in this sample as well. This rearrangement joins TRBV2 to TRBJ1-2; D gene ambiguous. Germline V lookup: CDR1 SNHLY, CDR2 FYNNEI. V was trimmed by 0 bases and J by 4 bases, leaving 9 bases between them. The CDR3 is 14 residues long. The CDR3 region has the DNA TGTGCCAGCAGTGAAGCTCGGGGATCCTATGGCTACACCTTC. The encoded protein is CASSEARGSYGYTF.

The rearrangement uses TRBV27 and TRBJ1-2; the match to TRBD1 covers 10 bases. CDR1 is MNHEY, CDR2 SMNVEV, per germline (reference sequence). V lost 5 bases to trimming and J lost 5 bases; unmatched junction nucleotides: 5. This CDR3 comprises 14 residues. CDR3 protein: CASSQGQGGYGYTF. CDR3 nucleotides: TGTGCCAGCAGTCAAGGACAGGGGGGGTATGGCTACACCTTC.

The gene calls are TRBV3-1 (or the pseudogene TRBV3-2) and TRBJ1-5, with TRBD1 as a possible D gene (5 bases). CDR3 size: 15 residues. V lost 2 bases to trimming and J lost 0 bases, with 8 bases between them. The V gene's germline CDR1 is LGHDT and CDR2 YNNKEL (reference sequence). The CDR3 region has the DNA TGTGCCAGCAGCCAAACGGGGGATAGCAATCAGCCCCAGCATTTT. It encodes CASSQTGDSNQPQHF.

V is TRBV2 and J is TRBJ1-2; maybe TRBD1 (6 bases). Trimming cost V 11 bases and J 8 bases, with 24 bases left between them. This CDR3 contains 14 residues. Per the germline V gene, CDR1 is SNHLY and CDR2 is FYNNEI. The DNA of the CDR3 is TGTGCCGGATCCCCCGGGGGGCTTGTTCGAGGCTACACCTTC. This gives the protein CAGSPGGLVRGYTF.

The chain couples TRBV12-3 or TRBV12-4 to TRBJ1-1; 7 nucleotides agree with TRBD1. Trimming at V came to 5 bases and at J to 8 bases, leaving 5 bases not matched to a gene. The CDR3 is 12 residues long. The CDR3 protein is CASSLAGQEAFF. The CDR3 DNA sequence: TGTGCCAGCAGTCTCGCGGGACAGGAAGCTTTCTTT.

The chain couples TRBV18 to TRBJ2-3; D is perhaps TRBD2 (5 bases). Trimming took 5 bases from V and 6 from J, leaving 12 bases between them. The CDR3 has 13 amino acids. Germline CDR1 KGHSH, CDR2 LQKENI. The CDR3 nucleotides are TGTGCCAGCTCAGAGGGCCCCCCGGATACGCAGTATTTT. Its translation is CASSEGPPDTQYF.

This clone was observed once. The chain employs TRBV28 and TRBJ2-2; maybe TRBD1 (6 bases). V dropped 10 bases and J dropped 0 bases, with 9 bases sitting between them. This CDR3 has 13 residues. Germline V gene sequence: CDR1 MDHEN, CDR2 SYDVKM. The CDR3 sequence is CATQGTNTGELFF. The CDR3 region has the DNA TGTGCCACTCAGGGGACGAACACCGGGGAGCTGTTTTTT.

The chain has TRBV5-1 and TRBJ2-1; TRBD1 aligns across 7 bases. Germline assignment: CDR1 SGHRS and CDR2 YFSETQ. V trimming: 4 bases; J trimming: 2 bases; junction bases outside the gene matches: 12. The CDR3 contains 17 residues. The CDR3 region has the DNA TGCGCCAGCAGCGTACACACCGGGACAGTGACCTACAATGAGCAGTTCTTC. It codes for CASSVHTGTVTYNEQFF.

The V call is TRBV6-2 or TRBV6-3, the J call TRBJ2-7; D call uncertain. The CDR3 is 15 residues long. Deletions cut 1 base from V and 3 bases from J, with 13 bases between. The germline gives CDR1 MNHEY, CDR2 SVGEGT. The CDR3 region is CASSYYGPSLYEQYF. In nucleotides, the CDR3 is TGTGCCAGCAGTTACTATGGGCCATCCCTCTACGAGCAGTACTTC.

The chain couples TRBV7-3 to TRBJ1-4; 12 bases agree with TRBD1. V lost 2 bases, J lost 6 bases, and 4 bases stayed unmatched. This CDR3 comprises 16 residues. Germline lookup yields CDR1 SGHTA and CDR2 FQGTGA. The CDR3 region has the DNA TGTGCCAGCAGCTTAGGAGGGACAGGGGGCTATGAAAAACTGTTTTTT. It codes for CASSLGGTGGYEKLFF.

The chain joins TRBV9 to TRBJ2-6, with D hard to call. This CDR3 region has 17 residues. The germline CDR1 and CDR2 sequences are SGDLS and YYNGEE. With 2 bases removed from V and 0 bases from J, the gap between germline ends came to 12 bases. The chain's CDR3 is CASSVDWSPSGANVLTF. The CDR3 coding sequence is TGTGCCAGCAGCGTTGACTGGTCGCCCTCTGGGGCCAACGTCCTGACTTTC. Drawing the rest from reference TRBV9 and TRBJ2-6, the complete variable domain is DSGVTQTPKHLITATGQRVTLRCSPRSGDLSVYWYQQSLDQGLQFLIQYYNGEERAKGNILERFSAQQFPDLHSELNLSSLELGDSALYFCASSVDWSPSGANVLTFGAGSRLTVL.

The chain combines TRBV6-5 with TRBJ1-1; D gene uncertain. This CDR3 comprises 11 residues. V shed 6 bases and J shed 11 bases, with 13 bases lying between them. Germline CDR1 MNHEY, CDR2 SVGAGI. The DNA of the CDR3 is TGTGCCAGCAGCCCGGGAGTGTGGGCTTTCTTT. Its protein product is CASSPGVWAFF.

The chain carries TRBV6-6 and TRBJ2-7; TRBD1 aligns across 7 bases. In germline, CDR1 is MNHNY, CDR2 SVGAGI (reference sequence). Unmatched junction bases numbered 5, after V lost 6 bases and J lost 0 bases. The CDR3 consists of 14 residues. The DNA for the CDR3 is TGTGCCAGCAGAGAAGGGGGCTACTCCTACGAGCAGTACTTC. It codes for CASREGGYSYEQYF.

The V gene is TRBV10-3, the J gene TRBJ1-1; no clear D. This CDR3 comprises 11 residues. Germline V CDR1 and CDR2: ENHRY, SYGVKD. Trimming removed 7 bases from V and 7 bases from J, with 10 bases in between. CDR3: CAINAGVEAFF. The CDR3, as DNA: TGTGCCATCAACGCCGGGGTTGAAGCTTTCTTT.

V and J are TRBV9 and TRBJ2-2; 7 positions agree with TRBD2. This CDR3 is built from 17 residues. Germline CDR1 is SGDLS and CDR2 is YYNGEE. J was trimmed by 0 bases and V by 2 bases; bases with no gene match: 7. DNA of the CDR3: TGTGCCAGCAGCGTTTACGGGGGGAAATCGAACACCGGGGAGCTGTTTTTT. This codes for CASSVYGGKSNTGELFF.

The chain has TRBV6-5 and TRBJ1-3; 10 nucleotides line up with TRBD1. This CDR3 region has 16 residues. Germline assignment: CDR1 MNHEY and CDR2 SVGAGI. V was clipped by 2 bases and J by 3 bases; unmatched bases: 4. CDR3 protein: CASSYPGTGVGNTIYF. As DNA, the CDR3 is TGTGCCAGCAGTTACCCCGGGACAGGGGTTGGAAACACCATATATTTT.

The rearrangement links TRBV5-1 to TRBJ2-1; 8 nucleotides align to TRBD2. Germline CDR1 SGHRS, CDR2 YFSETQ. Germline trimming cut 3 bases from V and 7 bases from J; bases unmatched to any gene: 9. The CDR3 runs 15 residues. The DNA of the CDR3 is TGCGCCAGCAGCTCGTGGACTAGCACCCAAAATGAGCAGTTCTTC. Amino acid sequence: CASSSWTSTQNEQFF.

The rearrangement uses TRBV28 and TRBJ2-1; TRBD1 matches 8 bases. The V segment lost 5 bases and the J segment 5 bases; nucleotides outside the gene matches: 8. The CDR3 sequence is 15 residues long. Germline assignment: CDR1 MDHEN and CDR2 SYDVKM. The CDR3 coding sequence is TGTGCCAGCAGTCCCCCCGGACAGGGCAACAATGAGCAGTTCTTC. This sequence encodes CASSPPGQGNNEQFF.